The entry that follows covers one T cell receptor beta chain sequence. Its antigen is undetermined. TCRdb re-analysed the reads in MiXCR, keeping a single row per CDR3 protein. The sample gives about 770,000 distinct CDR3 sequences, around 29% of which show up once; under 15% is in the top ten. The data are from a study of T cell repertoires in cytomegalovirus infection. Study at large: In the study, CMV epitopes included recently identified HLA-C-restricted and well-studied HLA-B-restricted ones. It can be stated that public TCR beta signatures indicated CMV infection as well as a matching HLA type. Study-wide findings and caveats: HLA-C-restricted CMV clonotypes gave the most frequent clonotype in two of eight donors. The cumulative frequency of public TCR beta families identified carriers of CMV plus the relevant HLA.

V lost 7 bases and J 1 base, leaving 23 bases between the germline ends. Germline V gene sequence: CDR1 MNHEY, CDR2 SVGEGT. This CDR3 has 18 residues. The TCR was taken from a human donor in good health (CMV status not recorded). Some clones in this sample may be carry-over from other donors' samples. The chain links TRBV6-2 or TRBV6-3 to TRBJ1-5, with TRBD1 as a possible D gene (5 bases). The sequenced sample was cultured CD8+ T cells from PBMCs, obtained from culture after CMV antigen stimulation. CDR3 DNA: TGTGCCAGCACTTATGACCCTGGACACCCACTGAGCAATCAGCCCCAGCATTTT. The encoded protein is CASTYDPGHPLSNQPQHF.